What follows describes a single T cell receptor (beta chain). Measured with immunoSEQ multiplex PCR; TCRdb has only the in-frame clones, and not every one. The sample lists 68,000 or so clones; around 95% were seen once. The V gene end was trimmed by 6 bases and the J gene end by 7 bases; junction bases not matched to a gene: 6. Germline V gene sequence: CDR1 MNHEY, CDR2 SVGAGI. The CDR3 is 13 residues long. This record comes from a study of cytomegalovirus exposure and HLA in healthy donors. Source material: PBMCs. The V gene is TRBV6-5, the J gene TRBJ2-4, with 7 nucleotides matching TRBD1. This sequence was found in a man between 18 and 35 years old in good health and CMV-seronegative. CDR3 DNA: TGTGCCAGCAGCCAAGACAGGGTCAACATTCAGTACTTC. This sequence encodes CASSQDRVNIQYF.